This paragraph covers one T cell receptor beta chain sequence. As yet, its antigen is unknown. Germline V gene data show CDR1 as MDHEN and CDR2 as SYDVKM. This CDR3 comprises 15 residues. V dropped 2 bases and J dropped 2; count of bases not matched to a gene: 4. The data were obtained in a study of cytomegalovirus exposure and HLA in healthy donors. Study-wide findings and caveats: Later on, a genetic analysis was performed. It linked a missense variant in DCLRE1C with V- and J-gene trimming of TCR beta. Some V segments, TRBV6-2 and TRBV6-3 among them, were indistinguishable and were therefore excluded.

The study ran its PCR with 60 Vbeta and 13 Jbeta primers. Sequencing used immunoSEQ multiplex PCR; TCRdb keeps in-frame clones, though not all of them. Here the sample spans 200,000 to 250,000 clones, over 65% being singletons. Specimen: PBMCs. The chain is built from TRBV28 and TRBJ2-3; 7 nucleotides match TRBD2. The sequence was collected from a human donor in good health. CDR3 protein: CASSLTSGATDTQYF. CDR3 nucleotide sequence: TGTGCCAGCAGTTTAACCAGCGGGGCCACAGATACGCAGTATTTT. Variable domain in full (rest from reference TRBV28 and TRBJ2-3): DVKVTQSSRYLVKRTGEKVFLECVQDMDHENMFWYRQDPGLGLRLIYFSYDVKMKEKGDIPEGYSVSREKKERFSLILESASTNQTSMYLCASSLTSGATDTQYFGPGTRLTVL.